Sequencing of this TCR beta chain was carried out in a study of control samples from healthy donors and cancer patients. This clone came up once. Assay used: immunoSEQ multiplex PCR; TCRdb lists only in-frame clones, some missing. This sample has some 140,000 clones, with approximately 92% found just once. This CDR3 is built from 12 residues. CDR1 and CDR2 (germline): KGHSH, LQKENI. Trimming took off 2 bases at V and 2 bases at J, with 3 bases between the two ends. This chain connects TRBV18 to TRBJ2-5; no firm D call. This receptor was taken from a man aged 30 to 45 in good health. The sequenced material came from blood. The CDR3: CASSPSQETQYF. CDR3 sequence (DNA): TGTGCCAGCTCACCATCACAAGAGACCCAGTACTTC. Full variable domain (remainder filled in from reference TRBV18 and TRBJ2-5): NAGVMQNPRHLVRRRGQEARLRCSPMKGHSHVYWYRQLPEEGLKFMVYLQKENIIDESGMPKERFSAEFPKEGPSILRIQQVVRGDSAAYFCASSPSQETQYFGPGTRLLVL.